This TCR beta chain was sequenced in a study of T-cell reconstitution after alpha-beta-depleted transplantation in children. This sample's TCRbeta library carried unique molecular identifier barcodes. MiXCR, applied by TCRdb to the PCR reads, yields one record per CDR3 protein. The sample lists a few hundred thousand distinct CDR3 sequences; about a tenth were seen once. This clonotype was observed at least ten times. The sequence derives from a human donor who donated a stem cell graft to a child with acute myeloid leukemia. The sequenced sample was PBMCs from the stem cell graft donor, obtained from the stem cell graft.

The DNA for the CDR3 is TGCGCCAGCAGCTTAGGGGACTACGAGCAGTACTTC. Translating it yields CASSLGDYEQYF. The chain has TRBV5-1 and TRBJ2-7, with D possibly TRBD1 on 5 matching bases. Germline assignment: CDR1 SGHRS and CDR2 YFSETQ. CDR3 size: 12 residues. V was trimmed by 2 bases and J by 3 bases, leaving 6 bases between them. Filled out from reference TRBV5-1 and TRBJ2-7, the complete variable domain reads KAGVTQTPRYLIKTRGQQVTLSCSPISGHRSVSWYQQTPGQGLQFLFEYFSETQRNKGNFPGRFSGRQFSNSRSEMNVSTLELGDSALYLCASSLGDYEQYFGPGTRLTVT.